The sequence of this TCR beta chain was determined in a study of blood T cell repertoires in COVID-19. As for the study in general: The study drew acute and convalescent COVID-19 samples from the United States, Italy and Spain. In each case, the material was cDNA or gDNA derived from T cells, B-cell-depleted T cells, or PBMCs.

Under the authors' procedure: Using reference gene primer amplification, nucleated cell counts were estimated. The protocol was immunoSEQ multiplex PCR, while the TCRdb copy is restricted to in-frame clones and leaves out a portion. From that table come the V and J calls and clone size; the DNA was used to work out D and trimming. The sample yields about 140,000 clones, around 84% seen once. Trimming cost V 5 bases and J 5 bases, with 9 bases left between them. CDR1 SGHVS and CDR2 FNYEAQ come from the germline V gene. The CDR3 runs 12 residues. The rearrangement links TRBV7-6 to TRBJ1-1; D is possibly TRBD1 (5 bases). Sample: peripheral blood. The TCR sequence derives from an older woman with acute or convalescent COVID-19. CDR3: CASSPGLTEAFF. The CDR3 DNA reads as TGTGCCAGCAGCCCAGGGTTAACTGAAGCTTTCTTT.